These 17 T cell receptor beta chains were sequenced from one sample in a study of CD8 T cells in ankylosing spondylitis. Findings and limits, study-wide: Among TCR beta sequences, a motif of eight highly homologous variants appeared characteristic of ankylosing spondylitis blood.

TCRdb processed the 5' RACE reads anew with MiXCR; each CDR3 protein has one entry. The top ten hold 16% of the sample, which has some 400,000 distinct CDR3 sequences, around 24% seen once. These receptors have no identified antigens. Specimen: blood, either unsorted or a sorted T cell fraction (not recorded which). Every receptor here comes from a male donor with ankylosing spondylitis.

This clonotype was counted ten times or more. The chain employs TRBV5-1 and TRBJ2-1, with D perhaps TRBD1 or TRBD2 (6 bases each). This CDR3 is built from 14 residues. CDR1 SGHRS and CDR2 YFSETQ come from the germline V gene. V lost 4 bases and J 7 bases, leaving 15 bases between the germline ends. The CDR3 DNA is TGCGCCAGCAGCGGAGGGTTACAGGGAAATGAGCAGTTCTTC. This translates into CASSGGLQGNEQFF.

This CDR3 is CASSYSRGKGERAYEQYF. The CDR3 nucleotides read TGTGCCAGCAGTTACTCGAGGGGGAAGGGAGAACGCGCCTACGAGCAGTACTTC. The rearrangement joins TRBV6-2 or TRBV6-3 to TRBJ2-7; the D gene is possibly TRBD1 (6 bases). With 0 bases removed from V and 2 bases from J, the gap between germline ends came to 20 bases. The germline gives CDR1 MNHEY, CDR2 SVGEGT. The CDR3 is 18 amino acids.

The chain links TRBV14 to TRBJ2-1, with 10 bases aligning to TRBD2. V trimming: 2 bases; J trimming: 4 bases; junction bases outside the gene matches: 5. Germline-derived CDR1 and CDR2 are SGHDN and FVKESK. The CDR3 is 16 residues long. In DNA, the CDR3 is TGTGCCAGCAGCCAATCCGGGACTAGCGCTTACAATGAGCAGTTCTTC. Its protein is CASSQSGTSAYNEQFF.

This chain connects TRBV7-6 to TRBJ2-3; D remains unclear. CDR3 length equals 13 residues. Germline CDR1 SGHVS, CDR2 FNYEAQ. V shed 1 base and J shed 11 bases, with 13 bases lying between them. The CDR3 bases are TGTGCCAGCAGCTTAGGTTTGTCCGCCGGGCAGTATTTT. Protein product: CASSLGLSAGQYF.

This clonotype occurred a few times. This sequence joins TRBV20-1 and TRBJ2-1; 10 bases agree with TRBD2. This CDR3 spans 17 amino acids. V was clipped by 1 base and J by 5 bases; unmatched bases: 11. CDR1 is DFQATT, CDR2 SNEGSKA, per germline (reference sequence). The CDR3 bases are TGCAGTGCTAGAGGCTCCTTACCTAGCGGGAGCGACAATGAGCAGTTCTTC. The encoded protein is CSARGSLPSGSDNEQFF.

In DNA, the CDR3 is TGTGCCAGCAGCACAAACGGGCGGGGTGACGAGACCCAGTACTTC. The encoded protein is CASSTNGRGDETQYF. The chain is built from TRBV12-3 or TRBV12-4 and TRBJ2-5; maybe TRBD2 (6 bases). V lost 6 bases, J lost 5 bases, and 19 bases lay in between. The CDR3 runs 15 residues.

The rearrangement links TRBV5-1 to TRBJ2-3; 8 nucleotides line up with TRBD1. The CDR3 consists of 16 residues. The V gene's germline CDR1 is SGHRS and CDR2 YFSETQ. V trimming: 3 bases; J trimming: 1 base; junction bases outside the gene matches: 7. CDR3 nucleotide sequence: TGCGCCAGCAGCTGGACAGGGCGCGGGGGCACAGATACGCAGTATTTT. Translated, it gives CASSWTGRGGTDTQYF.

In its sample, this clonotype was seen a few times. The rearrangement links TRBV10-3 to TRBJ2-2, with TRBD1 identical over 7 bases. Germline V gives CDR1 ENHRY, CDR2 SYGVKD. The CDR3 spans 16 residues. V was clipped by 4 bases and J by 6 bases; unmatched bases: 11. The CDR3 sequence: CAISGPTGKESGELFF. CDR3 bases: TGTGCCATCAGTGGCCCGACAGGGAAGGAATCCGGGGAGCTGTTTTTT.

This clonotype was detected only a few times. The CDR3 here is CASSLVDPAYWEGYNEQFF. DNA for the CDR3: TGCGCCAGCAGCTTGGTCGACCCAGCTTATTGGGAGGGATACAATGAGCAGTTCTTC. The V gene is TRBV5-1, the J gene TRBJ2-1, with 7 bases fitting TRBD2. V lost 0 bases to trimming and J lost 4 bases; unmatched junction nucleotides: 16. The CDR3 loop spans 19 amino acids. Germline loops: CDR1 SGHRS, CDR2 YFSETQ. The variable domain in full, completed from reference TRBV5-1 and TRBJ2-1, reads KAGVTQTPRYLIKTRGQQVTLSCSPISGHRSVSWYQQTPGQGLQFLFEYFSETQRNKGNFPGRFSGRQFSNSRSEMNVSTLELGDSALYLCASSLVDPAYWEGYNEQFFGPGTRLTVL.

V gene TRBV7-3 combines with J gene TRBJ2-1; 11 nucleotides align to TRBD2. The CDR3 is 15 amino acids. In germline, CDR1 is SGHTA, CDR2 FQGTGA. V dropped 1 base and J dropped 10; count of bases not matched to a gene: 6. The CDR3: CASSLMGSGGEEQFF. CDR3 nucleotide sequence: TGTGCCAGCAGCTTAATGGGTAGCGGGGGGGAGGAGCAGTTCTTC.

This sequence joins TRBV3-1 and TRBJ2-7, with D perhaps matching TRBD2 (6 bases). In germline, CDR1 is LGHDT, CDR2 YNNKEL (reference sequence). This CDR3 has 14 amino acids. Between the trimmed V and J ends, which lost 1 base and 1 base, there was a span of 8 bases. The CDR3 is CASSQGLGSYEQYF. The CDR3 nucleotides are TGTGCCAGCAGCCAAGGACTAGGTTCCTACGAGCAGTACTTC.

J is TRBJ2-7 and V is TRBV20-1, with 8 bases aligning to TRBD1. The CDR3 is 14 amino acids. Unmatched junction bases numbered 7, after V lost 3 bases and J lost 3 bases. The germline V gene encodes CDR1 DFQATT and CDR2 SNEGSKA (reference sequence). CDR3 in amino acids: CSASSGQAIYEQYF. The CDR3 DNA reads as TGCAGTGCTAGTTCGGGACAGGCGATCTACGAGCAGTACTTC.

V is TRBV3-1 and J is TRBJ2-5; 7 bases align to TRBD2. Germline CDR1 is LGHDT and CDR2 is YNNKEL (reference sequence). Germline trimming cut 7 bases from V and 4 bases from J; bases unmatched to any gene: 6. There are 13 residues in the CDR3. CDR3 bases: TGTGCCAGCACCGCGGGGAGGGGAGAGACCCAGTACTTC. Translating gives CASTAGRGETQYF.

The chain is built from TRBV15 and TRBJ2-1; 8 nucleotides agree with TRBD1. Trimming cost V 1 base and J 7 bases; bases outside gene matches: 3. Germline V gene lookup returns CDR1 LNHNV and CDR2 YYDKDF (reference sequence). The CDR3 loop spans 14 amino acids. CDR3 loop: CATSRGTGRNEQFF. The CDR3, as DNA: TGTGCCACCAGCAGAGGGACAGGGAGAAATGAGCAGTTCTTC.

This chain connects TRBV4-2 to TRBJ2-7; 7 bases are shared with TRBD2. CDR3 length: 14 amino acids. V lost 0 bases to trimming and J lost 3 bases; unmatched junction nucleotides: 2. The germline V gene has CDR1 LGHNA and CDR2 YNFKEQ. CDR3 coding DNA: TGTGCCAGCAGCCAAGATTGGACTAGCTACGAGCAGTACTTC. It is translated as CASSQDWTSYEQYF.

As concerns this clonotype: Germline and junction disagree at one end, which may indicate a read error. The chain uses TRBV5-6 and TRBJ2-7; D is ambiguous. Germline V gives CDR1 SGHDT, CDR2 YYEEEE. The CDR3 covers 14 residues. The CDR3 reads CASNLLSLSYEQYF. CDR3 sequence (DNA): TGTGCCAGCAACTTGCTGAGTCTCTCCTACGAGCAGTACTTC.

This clonotype was picked up a small number of times. This chain connects TRBV12-3 or TRBV12-4 to TRBJ2-3; D call uncertain. The CDR3 sequence is 14 residues long. V was trimmed by 1 base and J by 3 bases, leaving 8 bases between them. This CDR3 reads CASSLDSVTDTQYF. CDR3 DNA: TGTGCCAGCAGTTTAGATTCAGTGACAGATACGCAGTATTTT.